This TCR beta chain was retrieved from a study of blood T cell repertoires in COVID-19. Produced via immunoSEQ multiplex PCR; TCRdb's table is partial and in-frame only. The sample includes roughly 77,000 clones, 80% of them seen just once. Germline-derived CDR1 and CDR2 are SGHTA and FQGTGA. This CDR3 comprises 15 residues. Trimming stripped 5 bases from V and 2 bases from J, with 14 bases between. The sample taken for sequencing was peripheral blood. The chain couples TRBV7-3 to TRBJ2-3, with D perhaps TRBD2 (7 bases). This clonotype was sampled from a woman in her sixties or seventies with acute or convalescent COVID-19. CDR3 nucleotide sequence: TGTGCCAGCAGCGCCCGGCGGGGGCTCACAGATACGCAGTATTTT. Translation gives CASSARRGLTDTQYF. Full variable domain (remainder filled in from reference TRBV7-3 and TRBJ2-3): GAGVSQTPSNKVTEKGKYVELRCDPISGHTALYWYRQSLGQGPEFLIYFQGTGAADDSGLPNDRFFAVRPEGSVSTLKIQRTERGDSAVYLCASSARRGLTDTQYFGPGTRLTVL.